This is a list of T cell receptor beta chains from one sample in a study of T-cell reconstitution after alpha-beta-depleted transplantation in children. Via MiXCR, TCRdb re-called the PCR reads, giving one row per CDR3 protein. The sample shows roughly 670,000 distinct CDR3 sequences, around 13% of them seen only once. The sample in question was PBMCs, obtained before TCRalphabeta/CD19-depleted stem cell transplant. These receptors originate from a girl aged 2-10 years with congenital amegakaryocytic thrombocytopenia, due to receive a stem cell transplant. The CDR3 runs from the conserved cysteine through the conserved F or W. A D gene is named only where the DNA matches it firmly. The listing skips clone size in some rows; elsewhere it reads once, few, many or a size class.

J gene | clone size | D gene | V gene | CDR3 DNA | CDR3 protein
TRBJ2-7 | . | . | TRBV5-6 | TGTGCCAGCAGCGGGCCAGGGACCTACGAGCAGTACTTC | CASSGPGTYEQYF
TRBJ2-1 | few | . | TRBV19 | TGTGCCAGTAGTATAGCCCGAGGACTCAGAAAATACAATGAGCAGTTCTTC | CASSIARGLRKYNEQFF
TRBJ2-5 | few | . | TRBV11-2 | TGTGCCAGCAGCCACCCAGGCCAAGAGACCCAGTACTTC | CASSHPGQETQYF
TRBJ2-7 | few | TRBD2 | TRBV5-1 | TGCGCCAGCAGCCTGGGTGTGCAAGCGGGATCCTACGAGCAGTACTTC | CASSLGVQAGSYEQYF
TRBJ2-1 | few | . | TRBV20-1 | TGCAGTGCTAGCCTCGGGGACATGACCTACAATGAGCAGTTCTTC | CSASLGDMTYNEQFF
TRBJ2-7 | many | . | TRBV5-1 | TGCGCCAGCAGCTTGGAAGCTAGCTCCTACGAGCAGTACTTC | CASSLEASSYEQYF
TRBJ2-5 | many | . | TRBV20-1 | TGCAGTGCTAGAGACGACTATCAAGAGACCCAGTACTTC | CSARDDYQETQYF
TRBJ2-1 | many | TRBD2 | TRBV7-9 | TGTGCCAGCAGCTCCCTCAGGGCTAGCGGCTACAATGAGCAGTTCTTC | CASSSLRASGYNEQFF
TRBJ2-3 | . | . | TRBV5-6 | TGTGCCAGCAGTTATTTCGGGACCAGCACGACAGATACGCAGTATTTT | CASSYFGTSTTDTQYF
TRBJ2-2 | many | . | TRBV20-1 | TGCAGTGCTAGAGATAGTCTAGCGAACACCGGGGAGCTGTTTTTT | CSARDSLANTGELFF
TRBJ2-1 | few | TRBD1 | TRBV28 | TGTGCCAGCAGACCAGGGGGACCCCGGGTCGAGCAGTTCTTC | CASRPGGPRVEQFF
TRBJ1-4 | few | . | TRBV20-1 | TGCAGTGCTAGAGTGACGGATGAAAAACTGTTTTTT | CSARVTDEKLFF
TRBJ2-5 | few | . | TRBV12-3/TRBV12-4 | TGTGCCAGCAGAGCCGGGACCGGGTGGAACTTC | CASRAGTGWNF
TRBJ2-5 | . | TRBD2 | TRBV20-1 | TGCAGTGCTAGAGATCTGGGGGGGTCAGAGACCCAGTACTTC | CSARDLGGSETQYF
TRBJ2-1 | . | . | TRBV28 | TGTGCCATCCAAGCGGGTTCCTACAATGAGCAGTTCTTC | CAIQAGSYNEQFF
TRBJ2-7 | . | TRBD2 | TRBV5-1 | TGCGCCAGCAGCCCCGGGACTAATGGCGAGCAGTACTTC | CASSPGTNGEQYF
TRBJ2-6 | . | . | TRBV27 | TGTGCCAGCAATTCTCAGTCTGGGGCCAACGTCCTGACTTTC | CASNSQSGANVLTF
TRBJ2-7 | . | . | TRBV20-1 | TGCAGTGCTAGGGGGGGGACAGGATCCTACGAGCAGTACTTC | CSARGGTGSYEQYF
TRBJ1-5 | many | . | TRBV6-1 | TGTGCCAGCAGCGACAGCACTAATAGCAATCAGCCCCAGCATTTT | CASSDSTNSNQPQHF
TRBJ2-1 | few | . | TRBV5-5 | TGTGCCAGCGTGGGCTCCCCCTCCTACAATGAGCAGTTCTTC | CASVGSPSYNEQFF
TRBJ2-7 | many | . | TRBV20-1 | TGCAGTGCTAGTCGCGGGACTGGCGACTACGAGCAGTACTTC | CSASRGTGDYEQYF
TRBJ2-1 | . | . | TRBV10-3 | TGTGCCATCACCGACCCGACCGGGGGTGAGCAGTTCTTC | CAITDPTGGEQFF